The rows below give T cell receptor beta chains drawn from one sample of a study of T cell responses to AZD1222 COVID-19 vaccine. Profiled with immunoSEQ multiplex PCR; TCRdb holds only in-frame clones, not every one. Of about 120,000 clones in the sample, around nine tenths were seen once. The input for sequencing was peripheral blood, taken on day 0 of AZD1222 vaccination. The receptors derive from an adult in good health. Each CDR3 is given with its conserved first and last residue. Fields, in order: CDR3 length, V gene, J gene, CDR3 protein.

CDR3 length: 14
V gene: TRBV30
J gene: TRBJ2-7
CDR3 protein: CAWSGQGRIHEQYF

CDR3 length: 15
V gene: TRBV7-9
J gene: TRBJ2-7
CDR3 protein: CASSPLLGGFNEQYF

CDR3 length: 16
V gene: TRBV28
J gene: TRBJ2-3
CDR3 protein: CASSSSGRKGADTQYF

CDR3 length: 16
V gene: TRBV14
J gene: TRBJ2-2
CDR3 protein: CASSQRTARGTGELFF

CDR3 length: 15
V gene: TRBV18
J gene: TRBJ1-4
CDR3 protein: CASSPKGVHNEKLFF

CDR3 length: 15
V gene: TRBV4-3
J gene: TRBJ2-1
CDR3 protein: CASSQAAGVYNEQFF

CDR3 length: 13
V gene: TRBV24-1
J gene: TRBJ1-5
CDR3 protein: CATSDFPGQPQHF

CDR3 length: 15
V gene: TRBV5-5
J gene: TRBJ2-5
CDR3 protein: CASSLEPAYQETQYF

CDR3 length: 15
V gene: TRBV29-1
J gene: TRBJ2-7
CDR3 protein: CSAAGTSGADYEQYF

CDR3 length: 14
V gene: TRBV2
J gene: TRBJ1-6
CDR3 protein: CASSSTGNDSPLHF

CDR3 length: 15
V gene: TRBV27
J gene: TRBJ2-7
CDR3 protein: CATSGGPEAYYEQYF

CDR3 length: 13
V gene: TRBV28
J gene: TRBJ2-7
CDR3 protein: CASTERGSYEQYF

CDR3 length: 14
V gene: TRBV27
J gene: TRBJ2-1
CDR3 protein: CASSLIGQGNEQFF

CDR3 length: 15
V gene: TRBV7-6
J gene: TRBJ2-7
CDR3 protein: CASSLTGAKSAEQYF

CDR3 length: 12
V gene: TRBV3-1/TRBV3-2
J gene: TRBJ2-3
CDR3 protein: CASSQRQGTQYF

CDR3 length: 12
V gene: TRBV20-1
J gene: TRBJ2-1
CDR3 protein: CSASLRGREQFF

CDR3 length: 15
V gene: TRBV5-1
J gene: TRBJ2-3
CDR3 protein: CASNRQGLFTDTQYF

CDR3 length: 14
V gene: TRBV5-4
J gene: TRBJ1-1
CDR3 protein: CASSYVQGNTEAFF

CDR3 length: 15
V gene: TRBV28
J gene: TRBJ2-7
CDR3 protein: CASRRDFQSSYEQYF

CDR3 length: 16
V gene: TRBV5-1
J gene: TRBJ2-3
CDR3 protein: CASSSSLAGGTDTQYF

CDR3 length: 13
V gene: TRBV2
J gene: TRBJ1-5
CDR3 protein: CASRGQGRQPQHF

CDR3 length: 15
V gene: TRBV6-2/TRBV6-3
J gene: TRBJ1-5
CDR3 protein: CASSTTQGNHQPQHF

CDR3 length: 11
V gene: TRBV29-1
J gene: TRBJ2-1
CDR3 protein: CSVRTGNEQFF

CDR3 length: 14
V gene: TRBV5-1
J gene: TRBJ2-7
CDR3 protein: CASSQDRGSYEQYF